This T cell receptor beta chain was sequenced for a study of T cells after yellow fever vaccination. J was trimmed by 7 bases and V by 4 bases; bases with no gene match: 7. Looked up from germline, CDR1 is MDHEN and CDR2 is SYDVKM. The CDR3 contains 15 residues. Study-level findings and limits: Reappearance after the booster was observed for most primary-vaccination clones (about 96% CD4, roughly 88% CD8).

This clonotype occurred many times. Its antigen is not identified. Production of TCR cDNA was by 5'RACE template switching, which also added a universal primer site and UMIs. TCRdb redid the calling of the 5' RACE reads with MiXCR, one entry per CDR3 protein. This sample has 200,000 to 250,000 distinct CDR3 sequences; 2.5% to 3.5% occur once, and the top ten carry around 3%. V is TRBV28 and J is TRBJ1-5; TRBD1 matches 10 bases. The source material was CD4+ T cells sorted from PBMCs, sampled 10 days after the yellow fever booster vaccination. The receptor was derived from a man younger than 35 who received the YFV17D yellow fever vaccine. The CDR3 DNA sequence: TGTGCCAGCAGTTCAAGACAGGGGGCCCACCAGCCCCAGCATTTT. Translating gives CASSSRQGAHQPQHF.